This TCR beta chain was found in a study of cytomegalovirus exposure and HLA in healthy donors. General study results and limits: In the 120 or so validation repertoires, about 94% of cluster scores exceeded 0, per a later analysis. Cytomegalovirus-associated TCR beta chains were listed, numbering under 200.

Trimming cost V 4 bases and J 0 bases; bases outside gene matches: 9. The CDR3 is 16 amino acids. The germline V gene encodes CDR1 SGHRS and CDR2 YFSETQ. Turning to this clone: Antigen unknown.

Sequenced by immunoSEQ multiplex PCR; TCRdb stores in-frame clones only, minus some. This sample has more than 300,000 clones, with 86% found just once. The J gene is TRBJ1-1, the V gene TRBV5-1, with 7 bases lining up with TRBD1. This TCR was recovered from a woman between 18 and 29 years old in good health and CMV-seronegative. The sequenced material came from PBMCs. Written as DNA, the CDR3 is TGCGCCAGCAGCAAAACAGGGGACCTCTTGAACACTGAAGCTTTCTTT. Translated, it gives CASSKTGDLLNTEAFF.